A single sample gave rise to the 20 T cell receptor beta chains below, sequenced in a study of blood T cell repertoires in COVID-19. The data were produced by immunoSEQ multiplex PCR, yet TCRdb's version contains in-frame clones alone and is incomplete. In the table there are 120,000 to 150,000 clones, around nine tenths of which are singletons. The sample consisted of peripheral blood. All receptors come from a woman between 50 and 59 years old with active or convalescent COVID-19.

This clone was detected many times. The V and J genes are TRBV29-1 and TRBJ2-2, with TRBD1 matching 8 bases. The CDR3 runs 13 residues. Per the germline V gene, CDR1 is SQVTM and CDR2 is ANQGSEA. The J segment lost 4 bases and the V segment lost 4 bases, leaving 2 bases of the junction unmatched. The CDR3 sequence: CSVGQGSTGELFF. As DNA, the CDR3 is TGCAGCGTTGGACAGGGGAGCACCGGGGAGCTGTTTTTT.

The chain recombines TRBV29-1 with TRBJ1-2; D gene uncertain. Germline-derived CDR1 and CDR2 are SQVTM and ANQGSEA. CDR3 length: 13 amino acids. With 0 bases removed from V and 8 bases from J, the gap between germline ends came to 13 bases. CDR3 region: CSVEDRGRGGYTF. Here the CDR3 DNA reads TGCAGCGTTGAAGATCGAGGGCGCGGGGGCTACACCTTC.

The rearrangement uses TRBV15 and TRBJ2-7; 10 bases agree with TRBD1. Germline V CDR1 and CDR2: LNHNV, YYDKDF (reference sequence). V lost 0 bases to trimming and J lost 5 bases; unmatched junction nucleotides: 4. The CDR3 is made up of 15 amino acids. The CDR3 sequence is CATSREDRGTDEQYF. DNA of the CDR3: TGTGCCACCAGCAGAGAGGACAGGGGGACGGACGAGCAGTACTTC.

The chain has TRBV11-1 and TRBJ1-6; TRBD1 agrees at 7 bases. The V gene's germline CDR1 is SGHAT and CDR2 FQDESV (reference sequence). This CDR3 region has 13 residues. V lost 5 bases, J lost 6 bases, and 1 base stayed unmatched. CDR3 loop: CASSRQGNSPLHF. The CDR3 DNA is TGTGCCAGCAGCCGACAGGGTAATTCACCCCTCCACTTT.

The chain recombines TRBV5-8 with TRBJ2-7; D unresolved. In germline, CDR1 is SGHTS, CDR2 YDEGEE. The CDR3 has 13 residues. Trimming stripped 0 bases from V and 3 bases from J, with 7 bases between. The CDR3 protein is CASSLGGLYEQYF. The DNA for the CDR3 is TGTGCCAGCAGCTTGGGCGGCCTCTACGAGCAGTACTTC.

This chain links TRBV3-1 (or the pseudogene TRBV3-2) with TRBJ1-3, with unresolved D. This CDR3 has 13 amino acids. The V and J ends lost 4 bases and 6 bases respectively, with 10 bases between them. Germline V gives CDR1 LGHDT, CDR2 YNNKEL (reference sequence). The CDR3 here is CASSLRRENTIYF. CDR3 nucleotides: TGTGCCAGCAGCCTCCGGCGGGAAAACACCATATATTTT.

For the CDR3, the DNA is TGTGCCAGTAGTATTTATAACCAGGCGATGGGGCAGTTCTTC. This sequence encodes CASSIYNQAMGQFF. V usage is TRBV19 and J usage is TRBJ2-1; D is ambiguous. V lost 3 bases, J lost 12 bases, and 18 bases lay in between. CDR1 LNHDA and CDR2 SQIVND come from the germline V gene (reference sequence). This CDR3 is built from 14 residues.

The chain uses TRBV30 and TRBJ1-2; D is ambiguous. The CDR3 totals 12 residues. Germline lookup yields CDR1 GTSNPN and CDR2 SVGIG (reference sequence). Trimming took off 2 bases at V and 2 bases at J, with 6 bases between the two ends. In DNA, the CDR3 is TGTGCCTGGAGTCTTGAGAACTATGGCTACACCTTC. Encoded protein: CAWSLENYGYTF.

This rearrangement joins TRBV5-1 to TRBJ2-1, with 9 bases lining up with TRBD2. The V segment lost 4 bases and the J segment 0 bases; nucleotides outside the gene matches: 11. This CDR3 has 18 amino acids. Germline loops: CDR1 SGHRS, CDR2 YFSETQ. The CDR3 coding sequence is TGCGCCAGCAGCCCCGGTTTAGCGGGAGCGTCCTCCTACAATGAGCAGTTCTTC. Its translation is CASSPGLAGASSYNEQFF.

CDR3 amino acids: CASSDRDREMNTEAFF. DNA of the CDR3: TGTGCCAGCAGTGACCGGGACAGAGAGATGAACACTGAAGCTTTCTTT. The chain is built from TRBV28 and TRBJ1-1, with 7 positions matching TRBD1. V shed 5 bases, J shed 0 bases, and the junction held 9 bases outside the gene matches. The V gene's germline CDR1 is MDHEN and CDR2 SYDVKM. The CDR3 covers 16 residues.

V usage is TRBV5-5 and J usage is TRBJ1-2; D not certain. Trimming left V 4 bases short and J 8 bases short, with 21 bases between. Germline CDR1 reads SGHKS; CDR2 reads YYEKEE (reference sequence). This CDR3 is 15 amino acids long. The CDR3, as DNA: TGTGCCAGCAGCCAGGACCGGGGATCCCCGGCGGGCTACACCTTC. As protein: CASSQDRGSPAGYTF.

J is TRBJ1-4 and V is TRBV5-1, with 7 bases that match TRBD1. J lost 4 bases, V lost 0 bases, and 3 bases had no gene match. The CDR3 has 15 residues. CDR1 is SGHRS and CDR2 is YFSETQ in the germline V gene. The CDR3 region is CASSLAGQSNEKLFF. The CDR3 DNA is TGCGCCAGCAGCTTGGCGGGACAGAGTAATGAAAAACTGTTTTTT.

The rearrangement links TRBV28 to TRBJ2-4, with TRBD1 matching 8 bases. The germline V gene encodes CDR1 MDHEN and CDR2 SYDVKM. J gave up 3 bases and V 4 bases, and 8 bases lay outside the gene matches. This CDR3 contains 16 residues. The CDR3 DNA is TGTGCCAGCAGTTCCCCGGGACAGGACGACAAAAACATTCAGTACTTC. This gives the protein CASSSPGQDDKNIQYF.

The CDR3 spells CASSLSGGQGFGYTF. CDR3 sequence (DNA): TGTGCCAGCAGTTTATCCGGCGGACAGGGGTTTGGCTACACCTTC. This chain uses TRBV27 with TRBJ1-2; 9 nucleotides agree with TRBD1. The CDR3 loop spans 15 amino acids. V dropped 0 bases and J dropped 7; count of bases not matched to a gene: 6. Germline V CDR1 and CDR2: MNHEY, SMNVEV (reference sequence).

V is TRBV9 and J is TRBJ1-4; D is unresolved. Germline-derived CDR1 and CDR2 are SGDLS and YYNGEE. This CDR3 is built from 13 residues. V was pared by 0 bases and J by 6 bases, with 6 bases between. CDR3 in amino acids: CASSVGGDEKLFF. In DNA, the CDR3 is TGTGCCAGCAGCGTAGGTGGAGATGAAAAACTGTTTTTT.

This chain uses TRBV23-1 with TRBJ1-1, with TRBD1 identical over 10 bases. TRBV23-1 is recorded as an ORF, its role being uncertain. The J segment lost 4 bases and the V segment lost 8 bases, leaving 13 bases of the junction unmatched. The CDR3 runs to 16 residues. CDR3 residues: CASATGTGECGTEAFF. The CDR3, as DNA: TGCGCCAGCGCCACCGGGACAGGGGAATGTGGCACTGAAGCTTTCTTT.

This chain uses TRBV3-1 (or the pseudogene TRBV3-2) with TRBJ2-3; possible D gene TRBD1, 5 bases. Germline V CDR1 and CDR2: LGHDT, YNNKEL (reference sequence). CDR3 length equals 14 residues. Trimming took off 4 bases at V and 3 bases at J, with 11 bases between the two ends. The CDR3 here is CASSRNGATDTQYF. The DNA of the CDR3 is TGTGCCAGCAGCCGGAATGGGGCGACAGATACGCAGTATTTT.

This chain joins TRBV5-1 and TRBJ1-2, with 7 positions matching TRBD1. CDR1 and CDR2 (germline): SGHRS, YFSETQ. V was pared by 0 bases and J by 7 bases, with 3 bases of the junction left unmatched. The CDR3 extends over 13 amino acids. The CDR3: CASSLEGASGYTF. The DNA of the CDR3 is TGCGCCAGCAGCTTGGAGGGGGCGTCTGGCTACACCTTC.

The J gene is TRBJ2-1, the V gene TRBV6-5; TRBD2 matches 13 bases. Germline values: CDR1 MNHEY, CDR2 SVGAGI. This CDR3 is built from 13 residues. V shed 8 bases, J shed 8 bases, and the junction held 3 bases outside the gene matches. DNA of the CDR3: TGTGCCAGCGGACTAGCGGGAGCCGATGAGCAGTTCTTC. It codes for CASGLAGADEQFF.

The genes are TRBV6-5 and TRBJ2-1, with D possibly TRBD2 on 6 matching bases. The CDR3 is made up of 12 amino acids. Germline CDR1 and CDR2: MNHEY and SVGAGI. V was clipped by 7 bases and J by 8 bases, with 12 bases between them. CDR3 amino acids: CASNSPGDEQFF. In DNA, the CDR3 is TGTGCCAGCAATTCCCCGGGGGATGAGCAGTTCTTC.